This TCR beta chain derives from a study of cytomegalovirus exposure and HLA in healthy donors. CDR3 length: 14 amino acids. V was clipped by 4 bases and J by 7 bases, with 14 bases between them. Looked up from germline, CDR1 is SGHRS and CDR2 is YFSETQ. Amplification used 60 Vbeta primers and 13 Jbeta primers. In the study's own analysis: In a later analysis, roughly 86 million unique TCR beta chains included roughly 11 million shared by two or more donors. Sequenced by immunoSEQ multiplex PCR; TCRdb stores in-frame clones only, minus some. V and J calls and clone size are given by that table; D and trimming were obtained from the DNA. The sample yields about 94,000 clones, about four fifths seen once. Study-wide results and caveats: Most TCR sequences were seen very rarely across donors, but some public TCRs occurred in many. Later analysis identified over 15,000 TCR beta sequences associated with HLA alleles, using a false discovery rate threshold of 0.05.

Notes on this clone: Its antigen is still unknown.

V is TRBV5-1 and J is TRBJ2-2; D is perhaps TRBD2 (5 bases). The sample was PBMCs. This receptor was obtained from a woman aged 40 to 50 in good health and CMV-seronegative. The CDR3 nucleotides read TGCGCCAGCAGCAGAGACCCTAGCAGCGGGGAGCTGTTTTTT. This sequence encodes CASSRDPSSGELFF. Together with reference TRBV5-1 and TRBJ2-2, the CDR3 gives the full variable domain: KAGVTQTPRYLIKTRGQQVTLSCSPISGHRSVSWYQQTPGQGLQFLFEYFSETQRNKGNFPGRFSGRQFSNSRSEMNVSTLELGDSALYLCASSRDPSSGELFFGEGSRLTVL.